This passage covers 31 T cell receptor beta chains from one sample sequenced in a study of blood T cell repertoires in COVID-19. Sequenced by immunoSEQ multiplex PCR; TCRdb stores in-frame clones only, minus some. In the table there are 270,000 or so clones, 75% to 95% of which are singletons. Specimen: PBMCs or T cells enriched from blood (not recorded which). These receptors all come from a man in his forties who had been exposed to COVID-19.

The chain links TRBV5-5 to TRBJ1-4; D not resolved. V gave up 4 bases and J gave up 5 bases, with 9 bases separating them. The CDR3 is made up of 13 amino acids. Germline CDR1 and CDR2: SGHKS and YYEKEE (reference sequence). CDR3 in amino acids: CASSHPGNEKLFF. DNA of the CDR3: TGTGCCAGCAGCCACCCGGGAAATGAAAAACTGTTTTTT.

The V gene is TRBV12-5, the J gene TRBJ1-5, with D possibly TRBD1 on 6 matching bases. CDR3 length equals 19 residues. V was shortened by 0 bases and J by 2 bases, with 20 bases between the two germline ends. Germline assignment: CDR1 LGHNT and CDR2 FRNRAP. The CDR3 nucleotides are TGTGCTAGTGGTTTGGTCGCGGCAGGGGTGGATTCGGGCAATCAGCCCCAGCATTTT. The encoded protein is CASGLVAAGVDSGNQPQHF.

This clone appeared a few times. The chain couples TRBV7-2 to TRBJ2-1; D might be TRBD2 (6 bases). The CDR3 consists of 15 residues. The V gene lost 2 bases and the J gene lost 2 bases, with 10 bases spanning the gap. Per the germline V gene, CDR1 is SGHTA and CDR2 is FQGNSA. CDR3 DNA sequence: TGTGCCAGCAGCTTATCAGGGAGGACCTACAATGAGCAGTTCTTC. It yields the protein CASSLSGRTYNEQFF.

The chain couples TRBV7-2 to TRBJ2-7; D perhaps matches TRBD2 (6 bases). V was clipped by 4 bases and J by 3 bases, with 13 bases between them. The V gene's germline CDR1 is SGHTA and CDR2 FQGNSA. The CDR3 runs 14 residues. CDR3 coding DNA: TGTGCCAGCAGCTCTGGGACTGGGGACTACGAGCAGTACTTC. Its protein product is CASSSGTGDYEQYF.

The chain employs TRBV5-1 and TRBJ1-4, with D hard to call. The ends were cut back, 0 bases at V and 3 bases at J, with 6 bases in the middle. The CDR3 length is 14 residues. Germline values: CDR1 SGHRS, CDR2 YFSETQ. CDR3 coding DNA: TGCGCCAGCAGCTTGGGGAGGGCTAATGAAAAACTGTTTTTT. It codes for CASSLGRANEKLFF.

This chain connects TRBV2 to TRBJ2-7; D unresolved. The CDR3 is 15 amino acids. Germline CDR1 reads SNHLY; CDR2 reads FYNNEI. Deletions cut 6 bases from V and 0 bases from J, with 15 bases between. For the CDR3, the DNA is TGTGCCAGCAGAATGTCGACACACGGCTCCTACGAGCAGTACTTC. Its translation is CASRMSTHGSYEQYF.

The CDR3 is CATKTGLAGGYTF. As DNA, the CDR3 is TGTGCCACGAAAACAGGGTTGGCAGGTGGCTACACCTTC. The chain is built from TRBV6-5 and TRBJ1-2; D may be TRBD1 (6 bases). This CDR3 is built from 13 residues. CDR1 and CDR2 from the germline V gene are MNHEY and SVGAGI. Trimming left V 10 bases short and J 7 bases short, with 19 bases between.

V usage is TRBV3-1 (or the pseudogene TRBV3-2) and J usage is TRBJ1-2; TRBD1 agrees at 7 bases. After removal of 0 bases from V and 0 bases from J, the junction contained 7 bases not matched to a gene. The germline V gene has CDR1 LGHDT and CDR2 YNNKEL (reference sequence). The CDR3 has 17 residues. The CDR3 protein is CASSQEDGGQSNYGYTF. The CDR3 nucleotides read TGTGCCAGCAGCCAAGAAGACGGGGGACAGTCTAACTATGGCTACACCTTC.

V gene TRBV27 combines with J gene TRBJ1-5; D call uncertain. With 6 bases removed from V and 0 bases from J, the gap between germline ends came to 21 bases. Germline loops: CDR1 MNHEY, CDR2 SMNVEV (reference sequence). The CDR3 runs to 18 residues. CDR3 coding DNA: TGTGCCAGCAGCCCCCGGGTTGGCGAAGCCTATAGCAATCAGCCCCAGCATTTT. This encodes CASSPRVGEAYSNQPQHF.

The gene calls are TRBV18 and TRBJ2-5; tentative D call: TRBD2 (6 bases). CDR3 length: 15 amino acids. Germline V gene data show CDR1 as KGHSH and CDR2 as LQKENI. Between the trimmed V and J ends, which lost 2 bases and 5 bases, there was a span of 15 bases. Here the CDR3 DNA reads TGTGCCAGCTCACCAAATGAGCAGGCGGGGGAGACCCAGTACTTC. Protein: CASSPNEQAGETQYF.

V and J are TRBV9 and TRBJ1-2, with D possibly TRBD1 on 5 matching bases. The CDR3 extends over 15 amino acids. Germline-derived CDR1 and CDR2 are SGDLS and YYNGEE. The V and J ends lost 3 bases and 5 bases respectively, with 17 bases between them. The CDR3 DNA reads as TGTGCCAGCAGCGGGGACTGGGACCTACTATATGGCTACACCTTC. Its translation is CASSGDWDLLYGYTF.

This chain connects TRBV7-2 to TRBJ1-1; TRBD1 is a possible D gene (6 bases). The CDR3 contains 13 residues. Germline lookup yields CDR1 SGHTA and CDR2 FQGNSA. Trimming pared 6 bases from V and 0 bases from J, leaving 8 bases between. DNA of the CDR3: TGTGCCAGCAGGGGACATATGAACACTGAAGCTTTCTTT. Translating it yields CASRGHMNTEAFF.

The chain joins TRBV19 to TRBJ1-6; D remains ambiguous. The V end lost 3 bases, the J end lost 8 bases, and 14 bases lay between the germline ends. The CDR3 spans 15 residues. Germline-derived CDR1 and CDR2 are LNHDA and SQIVND (reference sequence). The CDR3 DNA reads as TGTGCCAGTAGTATCTCGGGAAGTCTTTATTCACCCCTCCACTTT. This gives the protein CASSISGSLYSPLHF.

V gene TRBV6-5 combines with J gene TRBJ2-1, with a possible D match to TRBD2 (6 bases). CDR3 length: 15 amino acids. V gave up 7 bases and J gave up 4 bases, with 17 bases separating them. The V gene's germline CDR1 is MNHEY and CDR2 SVGAGI. This CDR3 is CASNHGTLQYNEQFF. CDR3 coding DNA: TGTGCCAGCAACCACGGGACTCTCCAATACAATGAGCAGTTCTTC.

This clone was detected once. This chain uses TRBV11-2 with TRBJ2-5; 8 bases agree with TRBD1. Trimming took 1 base from V and 2 from J; bases not matched to a gene: 12. CDR3 size: 18 residues. CDR1 and CDR2 (germline): SGHAT, FQNNGV. The CDR3, as DNA: TGTGCCAGCAGCTTAGGATGGGGCAGGGGGCAAGAGCAAGAGACCCAGTACTTC. Encoded protein: CASSLGWGRGQEQETQYF.

The chain recombines TRBV28 with TRBJ2-7, with 7 bases fitting TRBD1. In germline, CDR1 is MDHEN, CDR2 SYDVKM. With 5 bases clipped from V and 6 bases from J, the junction kept 13 bases outside the gene matches. This CDR3 contains 15 residues. Here the CDR3 reads CASSPVNRQGTEQYF. The DNA for the CDR3 is TGTGCCAGCAGTCCAGTTAACCGACAGGGAACCGAGCAGTACTTC.

The chain couples TRBV13 to TRBJ1-1; D not certain. Trimming removed 6 bases at V and 3 bases at J, with 5 bases between. CDR1 and CDR2 (germline): PRHDT, FYEKMQ (reference sequence). This CDR3 comprises 11 residues. This chain's CDR3 is CASRRDTEAFF. CDR3 nucleotides: TGTGCCAGCAGGCGGGACACTGAAGCTTTCTTT.

This chain joins TRBV28 and TRBJ2-3, with 12 bases aligning to TRBD2. The ends lost 5 bases at V and 3 bases at J; junction bases unmatched: 6. Germline CDR1 reads MDHEN; CDR2 reads SYDVKM. The CDR3 sequence is 16 residues long. The CDR3 region has the DNA TGTGCCAGCAGTCCGACTAGCGGGAGTGTAACAGATACGCAGTATTTT. Its translation: CASSPTSGSVTDTQYF.

The J gene is TRBJ1-2, the V gene TRBV2; D is possibly TRBD1 (6 bases). The CDR3 has 12 amino acids. V was pared by 6 bases and J by 4 bases, with 9 bases between. CDR1 and CDR2 (germline): SNHLY, FYNNEI. In nucleotides, the CDR3 is TGTGCCAGCAGATTACAGGGCTATGGCTACACCTTC. It translates to CASRLQGYGYTF.

This clone was seen only a few times. This chain joins TRBV7-8 and TRBJ2-1; 10 nucleotides agree with TRBD2. This CDR3 has 16 residues. Per the germline V gene, CDR1 is SGHVS and CDR2 is FQNEAQ. J gave up 3 bases and V 3 bases, and 5 bases lay outside the gene matches. CDR3: CASSFTSGIYYNEQFF. DNA for the CDR3: TGTGCCAGCAGCTTTACTAGCGGGATTTACTACAATGAGCAGTTCTTC.

V is TRBV6-1 and J is TRBJ2-1, with 14 bases matching TRBD2. The germline gives CDR1 MNHNS, CDR2 SASEGT. The CDR3 has 16 residues. After removal of 3 bases from V and 7 bases from J, the junction contained 5 bases not matched to a gene. This CDR3 reads CASSETSGRGANEQFF. The CDR3 DNA sequence: TGTGCCAGCAGTGAGACTAGCGGGAGGGGGGCAAATGAGCAGTTCTTC.

The rearrangement uses TRBV5-6 and TRBJ2-2; 14 bases are shared with TRBD2. There are 16 residues in the CDR3. Germline V gene lookup returns CDR1 SGHDT and CDR2 YYEEEE. V was pared by 8 bases and J by 5 bases, with 8 bases of the junction left unmatched. CDR3 coding DNA: TGTGCCAGTGGGACTAGCGGGAGTGAAATTACCGGGGAGCTGTTTTTT. This translates into CASGTSGSEITGELFF.

The V and J genes are TRBV6-5 and TRBJ1-2; weak D call: TRBD1 (6 bases). The germline V and J ends were trimmed by 2 bases and 0 bases, with 13 bases remaining between them. Germline CDR1 MNHEY, CDR2 SVGAGI. The CDR3 covers 16 residues. The CDR3 bases are TGTGCCAGCAGTTACACTACAGGGAAAGCTAACTATGGCTACACCTTC. Protein: CASSYTTGKANYGYTF.

The chain has TRBV7-3 and TRBJ2-3; 10 bases align to TRBD2. With V trimmed by 0 bases and J by 2 bases, 11 bases remained unmatched. Germline V gene sequence: CDR1 SGHTA, CDR2 FQGTGA. The CDR3 totals 19 residues. Here the CDR3 DNA reads TGTGCCAGCAGCTTAACGGGTCGGAATAGCGGGAGGAACACAGATACGCAGTATTTT. Protein product: CASSLTGRNSGRNTDTQYF.

V gene TRBV24-1 combines with J gene TRBJ1-2; the D gene is possibly TRBD1 (6 bases). Germline V CDR1 and CDR2: KGHDR, SFDVKD. Trimming took 5 bases from V and 3 from J, leaving 24 bases between them. There are 18 residues in the CDR3. DNA for the CDR3: TGTGCCACCAGTGCGGCCGCCGACGACTCCAGGGGTGACTATGGCTACACCTTC. Its protein is CATSAAADDSRGDYGYTF.

The rearrangement uses TRBV4-1 and TRBJ2-1; 11 nucleotides align to TRBD2. CDR1 and CDR2 from the germline V gene are MGHRA and YSYEKL. Trimming cost V 3 bases and J 9 bases; bases outside gene matches: 13. This CDR3 contains 17 residues. CDR3 DNA sequence: TGCGCCAGCAGCCAGGGCAAGACTAGCGGGACCCGAGGTGAGCAGTTCTTC. Translated: CASSQGKTSGTRGEQFF.

This clone has a single count. The chain is built from TRBV30 and TRBJ2-5; D gene ambiguous. Trimming stripped 0 bases from V and 5 bases from J, with 13 bases between. This CDR3 comprises 14 residues. Germline V gene lookup returns CDR1 GTSNPN and CDR2 SVGIG (reference sequence). CDR3 DNA sequence: TGTGCCTGGAGTGTATTCGAGCTCGGGGAGACCCAGTACTTC. Protein: CAWSVFELGETQYF.

The chain uses TRBV27 and TRBJ2-3; TRBD2 aligns across 7 bases. This CDR3 spans 15 amino acids. Germline V gene data show CDR1 as MNHEY and CDR2 as SMNVEV (reference sequence). V gave up 2 bases and J gave up 2 bases; unmatched junction bases: 4. CDR3 coding DNA: TGTGCCAGCAGTTTAGGGACTACAATCACAGATACGCAGTATTTT. This encodes CASSLGTTITDTQYF.

The genes are TRBV5-1 and TRBJ1-1, with TRBD1 matching 10 bases. CDR3 size: 15 residues. Germline V gene lookup returns CDR1 SGHRS and CDR2 YFSETQ. The junction had 5 bases not matched to a gene; V was cut back by 2 bases and J by 4 bases. In nucleotides, the CDR3 is TGCGCCAGCAGCTTCTATGGACAGGGGGGCACTGAAGCTTTCTTT. This sequence encodes CASSFYGQGGTEAFF.

CDR3 region: CASSQDPTENYGYTF. Here the CDR3 DNA reads TGCGCCAGCAGCCAAGACCCGACAGAGAACTATGGCTACACCTTC. J is TRBJ1-2 and V is TRBV4-3; weak D call: TRBD1 (5 bases). V gave up 0 bases and J gave up 2 bases, with 10 bases separating them. Germline values: CDR1 LGHNA, CDR2 YSLEER. The CDR3 loop spans 15 amino acids.

This clone was observed once. V gene TRBV5-4 combines with J gene TRBJ1-1; D might be TRBD1 (5 bases). This CDR3 contains 16 residues. Germline lookup yields CDR1 SGHNT and CDR2 YYREEE (reference sequence). With 1 base removed from V and 7 bases from J, the gap between germline ends came to 20 bases. The CDR3 sequence is CASSLTGREVVFEAFF. The CDR3 nucleotides read TGTGCCAGCAGCTTGACAGGACGGGAGGTGGTCTTTGAAGCTTTCTTT.